Reported below is one TCR beta chain. The same CDR3 also results from other DNA sequences found in this sample. The CDR3 has 12 amino acids. Germline CDR1 reads SEHNR; CDR2 reads FQNEAQ (reference sequence). Trimming took off 4 bases at V and 5 bases at J, with 8 bases between the two ends. This specimen belongs to a study of blood T cell repertoires in COVID-19. Study summary: Samples came from the United States, Italy and Spain, spanning acute and convalescent COVID-19. The cDNA or gDNA used as material had been derived from T cells, B-cell-depleted T cells, or PBMCs.

Original data processing: Reference gene primer amplification yielded estimated nucleated cell counts. Sequencing used immunoSEQ multiplex PCR; TCRdb keeps in-frame clones, though not all of them. The V and J calls and clone size were taken over from that table, and D and trimming were inferred from the DNA. The sample consists of over 300,000 clones, around 89% of them appearing once. The source is a man between 40 and 49 years old with acute or convalescent COVID-19. The chain has TRBV7-9 and TRBJ1-2, with TRBD1 as a possible D gene (6 bases). Sequencing was carried out using peripheral blood. The CDR3: CASSSDSYGYTF. The CDR3 DNA follows: TGTGCCAGCAGCTCGGACAGTTATGGCTACACCTTC.